The T cell receptor beta chain under discussion was sequenced for a study of CD8+ T cells in alopecia areata. Trimming at V came to 7 bases and at J to 3 bases, leaving 5 bases not matched to a gene. The CDR3 spans 12 residues. The germline CDR1 and CDR2 sequences are SQVTM and ANQGSEA. Findings of the study overall: Sequence data from scalp samples additionally include resident alphabeta T cells of normal skin. Although TCR sharing was seen in mice, sharing across patients was less clear, possibly for HLA-related reasons. More clonal than normal scalp was lesional scalp, particularly alopecia totalis/universalis.

Sorted out of PBMCs were CD4+ T cells and CD8+ T cells. This clone was detected a few times. The antigen remains undetermined. Sequencing templates came from extracted RNA that was reverse transcribed into cDNA. The assay was immunoSEQ multiplex PCR, and TCRdb's table has in-frame clones only and misses some. This sample has roughly 120,000 clones, with roughly 66% found just once. The TCR was taken from a human donor in good health. The chain joins TRBV29-1 to TRBJ1-2, with 7 bases aligning to TRBD1. The source material was CD4+ T cells sorted from blood. Written as DNA, the CDR3 is TGCAGCGCCCGACAGGGTGACTATGGCTACACCTTC. Amino acids: CSARQGDYGYTF.